The 15 T cell receptor beta chains below come from one sample, sequenced in a study of beta chain features in type 1 diabetes. The antigens for these receptors are not known. General study findings and limits: Patients with Type 1 diabetes showed moderately but significantly shorter TCRB CDR3s in all four CD4+ subsets.

Every isolated RNA sample was fully reverse transcribed, so sequencing captured expressed TCRB transcripts. Sequenced by immunoSEQ multiplex PCR; TCRdb stores in-frame clones only, minus some. There are just under 150,000 clones in the sample; approximately 13% occur only once, and 1.3% lies in the top ten. The sample was central memory CD4+ T cells from blood. The receptor source for this set is a man aged 18 to 29 with type 1 diabetes.

V is TRBV19 and J is TRBJ1-5, with 7 bases fitting TRBD1. The trim removed 5 bases at V and 0 bases at J, leaving 7 bases unmatched. This CDR3 is built from 16 residues. Germline assignment: CDR1 LNHDA and CDR2 SQIVND (reference sequence). The CDR3 nucleotides read TGTGCCAGTAGTCCGGATACAGGGGTTAGCAATCAGCCCCAGCATTTT. The encoded protein is CASSPDTGVSNQPQHF.

This clone came up a few times. CDR3: CASGLPNQETQYF. The CDR3 nucleotides are TGTGCTAGTGGTTTGCCCAACCAAGAGACCCAGTACTTC. The chain uses TRBV12-5 and TRBJ2-5; D gene uncertain. The CDR3 consists of 13 residues. Germline CDR1 reads LGHNT; CDR2 reads FRNRAP. Trimming took 2 bases from V and 0 from J, leaving 4 bases between them.

This clone has more than one count but fewer than ten. V usage is TRBV27 and J usage is TRBJ2-1; 11 nucleotides align to TRBD2. This CDR3 region has 15 residues. Germline V gene lookup returns CDR1 MNHEY and CDR2 SMNVEV (reference sequence). V shed 5 bases, J shed 7 bases, and the junction held 7 bases outside the gene matches. The CDR3 DNA reads as TGTGCCAGCAGTCCTCGAGCTAGCGGGAGGAATGAGCAGTTCTTC. Translated, it gives CASSPRASGRNEQFF.

The chain links TRBV30 to TRBJ2-7, with TRBD2 matching over 8 bases. Unmatched junction bases numbered 4, after V lost 3 bases and J lost 3 bases. The CDR3 is 13 amino acids. Germline loops: CDR1 GTSNPN, CDR2 SVGIG (reference sequence). The CDR3 bases are TGTGCCTGGAGAAGGAGCGGGGGCTACGAGCAGTACTTC. It codes for CAWRRSGGYEQYF.

A few counts support this clone. This chain uses TRBV7-2 with TRBJ2-2; no definite D call. Germline CDR1 and CDR2: SGHTA and FQGNSA. V dropped 5 bases and J dropped 1 base, with 8 bases sitting between them. The CDR3 contains 14 residues. In DNA, the CDR3 is TGTGCCAGCAGCCGTGCAGTGAACACCGGGGAGCTGTTTTTT. It specifies CASSRAVNTGELFF.

The chain couples TRBV9 to TRBJ2-5, with TRBD2 matching over 14 bases. V gave up 3 bases and J gave up 7 bases; unmatched junction bases: 11. CDR1 SGDLS and CDR2 YYNGEE come from the germline V gene. The CDR3 loop spans 17 amino acids. The CDR3 region is CASSEGLAGVAGGTQYF. Written as DNA, the CDR3 is TGTGCCAGCAGCGAGGGACTAGCGGGGGTCGCTGGGGGGACCCAGTACTTC. Full variable domain (missing parts from reference TRBV9 and TRBJ2-5): DSGVTQTPKHLITATGQRVTLRCSPRSGDLSVYWYQQSLDQGLQFLIQYYNGEERAKGNILERFSAQQFPDLHSELNLSSLELGDSALYFCASSEGLAGVAGGTQYFGPGTRLLVL.

Points on this clone: At one boundary the junction diverges from the germline segment, which might be a read error. The rearrangement uses TRBV4-1 and TRBJ2-1; TRBD2 aligns across 8 bases. Germline CDR1 and CDR2: MGHRA and YSYEKL. This CDR3 contains 13 residues. This CDR3 is CASSQDGTSAQFF. CDR3 in DNA: TGTGCCAGCAGCCAGGACGGGACTAGTGCACAGTTCTTC.

This clone turned up a few times. The chain carries TRBV5-1 and TRBJ1-1; TRBD1 is a possible D gene (5 bases). This CDR3 comprises 15 residues. The ends were cut back, 4 bases at V and 4 bases at J, with 17 bases in the middle. CDR1 and CDR2 (germline): SGHRS, YFSETQ. The CDR3 reads CASSPGAGVGTEAFF. In DNA form, the CDR3 reads TGCGCCAGCAGCCCCGGAGCGGGGGTGGGCACTGAAGCTTTCTTT.

About this clone: Relative to the germline gene, one junction end is altered; a read error may explain this. V gene TRBV7-7 combines with J gene TRBJ2-7; 8 bases are a match to TRBD1. This CDR3 comprises 15 residues. Germline V lookup: CDR1 SSHAT, CDR2 FNYEAQ (reference sequence). The CDR3 reads CASSYATGANYEQYF. CDR3 coding DNA: TGTGCTAGCAGCTACGCGACAGGGGCTAACTACGAGCAGTACTTC.

V gene TRBV2 combines with J gene TRBJ2-5, with D perhaps assigned TRBD1 or TRBD2 (5 bases each). This CDR3 comprises 13 residues. Between the trimmed V and J ends, which lost 9 bases and 5 bases, there was a span of 16 bases. From germline, CDR1 is SNHLY and CDR2 FYNNEI. CDR3 in DNA: TGTGCCAGTGAGGGAGCAGGGTGGGAGACCCAGTACTTC. Translating it yields CASEGAGWETQYF.

This clone showed up just a few times. The rearrangement joins TRBV2 to TRBJ2-3; 9 bases are shared with TRBD2. Germline trimming cut 8 bases from V and 2 bases from J; bases unmatched to any gene: 8. The CDR3 covers 15 residues. CDR1 and CDR2 from the germline V gene are SNHLY and FYNNEI. The DNA of the CDR3 is TGTGCCAGCGAGGTAGCGGGGGTTCCCACAGATACGCAGTATTTT. Encoded protein: CASEVAGVPTDTQYF.

With respect to this clone: Other nucleotide sequences in the sample specify the same CDR3. The rearrangement uses TRBV7-3 and TRBJ1-1; weak D call: TRBD1 (5 bases). Trimming shortened V by 2 bases and J by 5 bases, and 15 bases separated the two germline ends. Per germline, CDR1 SGHTA and CDR2 FQGTGA. The CDR3 extends over 15 amino acids. Here the CDR3 reads CASSLGQGGDTEAFF. The CDR3 coding sequence is TGTGCCAGCAGCTTAGGGCAGGGCGGAGATACTGAAGCTTTCTTT.

The table lists this clone with a few counts. The gene calls are TRBV28 and TRBJ2-3; D is uncertain. Germline values: CDR1 MDHEN, CDR2 SYDVKM. Trimming took off 0 bases at V and 9 bases at J, with 13 bases between the two ends. The CDR3 totals 14 residues. The CDR3 reads CASSLWSGPGTQYF. CDR3 nucleotides: TGTGCCAGCAGTTTATGGTCAGGCCCTGGGACGCAGTATTTT.

The rearrangement links TRBV6-5 to TRBJ1-1, with D uncertain. Trimming pared 6 bases from V and 2 bases from J, leaving 13 bases between. Germline values: CDR1 MNHEY, CDR2 SVGAGI. This CDR3 is built from 14 residues. DNA for the CDR3: TGTGCCAGCAGATCCGCCGTTAGAAACACTGAAGCTTTCTTT. The encoded protein is CASRSAVRNTEAFF.

A few counts support this clone. J is TRBJ2-3 and V is TRBV19; TRBD2 agrees at 9 bases. Germline CDR1 reads LNHDA; CDR2 reads SQIVND (reference sequence). The ends lost 0 bases at V and 2 bases at J; junction bases unmatched: 6. CDR3 length: 17 residues. In nucleotides, the CDR3 is TGTGCCAGTAGTATAGATCGATTAGCGGGGGACACAGATACGCAGTATTTT. Protein product: CASSIDRLAGDTDTQYF.